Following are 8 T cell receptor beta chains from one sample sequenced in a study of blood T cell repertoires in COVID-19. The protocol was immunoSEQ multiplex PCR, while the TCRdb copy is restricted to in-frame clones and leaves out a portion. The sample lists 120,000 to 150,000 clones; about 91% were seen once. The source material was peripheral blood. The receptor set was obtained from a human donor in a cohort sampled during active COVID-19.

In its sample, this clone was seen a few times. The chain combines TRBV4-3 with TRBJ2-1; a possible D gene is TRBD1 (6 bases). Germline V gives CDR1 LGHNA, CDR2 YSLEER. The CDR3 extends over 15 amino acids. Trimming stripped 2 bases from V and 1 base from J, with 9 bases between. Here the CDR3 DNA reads TGCGCCAGCAGCCAATATACAGGGTCCTACAATGAGCAGTTCTTC. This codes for CASSQYTGSYNEQFF.

The CDR3 here is CASSYSPRLGTGELFF. The CDR3, as DNA: TGTGCCAGCAGTTACTCACCCCGACTAGGGACCGGGGAGCTGTTTTTT. This chain links TRBV6-5 with TRBJ2-2; D might be TRBD2 (6 bases). Germline V gene lookup returns CDR1 MNHEY and CDR2 SVGAGI. The CDR3 is made up of 16 amino acids. V was trimmed by 0 bases and J by 5 bases, leaving 13 bases between them.

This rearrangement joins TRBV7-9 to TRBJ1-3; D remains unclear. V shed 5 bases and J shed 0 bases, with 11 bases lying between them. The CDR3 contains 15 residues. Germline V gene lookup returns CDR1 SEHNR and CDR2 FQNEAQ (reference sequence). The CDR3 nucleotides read TGTGCCAGCAGCCGTTACAGAAACTCTGGAAACACCATATATTTT. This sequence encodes CASSRYRNSGNTIYF. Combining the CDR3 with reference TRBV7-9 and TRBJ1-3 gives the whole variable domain DTGVSQNPRHKITKRGQNVTFRCDPISEHNRLYWYRQTLGQGPEFLTYFQNEAQLEKSRLLSDRFSAERPKGSFSTLEIQRTEQGDSAMYLCASSRYRNSGNTIYFGEGSWLTVV.

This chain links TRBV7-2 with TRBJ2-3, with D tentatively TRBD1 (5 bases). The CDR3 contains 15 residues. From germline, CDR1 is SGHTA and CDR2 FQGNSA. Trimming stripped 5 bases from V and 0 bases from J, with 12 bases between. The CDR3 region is CASSAAGSSTDTQYF. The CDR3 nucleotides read TGTGCCAGCAGCGCGGCAGGGTCTAGCACAGATACGCAGTATTTT.

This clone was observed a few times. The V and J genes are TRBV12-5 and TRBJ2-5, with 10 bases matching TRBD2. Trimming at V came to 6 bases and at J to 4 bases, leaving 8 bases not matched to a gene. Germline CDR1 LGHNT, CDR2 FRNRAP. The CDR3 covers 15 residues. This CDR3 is CASGAVTSGLETQYF. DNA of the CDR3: TGTGCTAGTGGGGCGGTGACTAGCGGGCTAGAGACCCAGTACTTC.

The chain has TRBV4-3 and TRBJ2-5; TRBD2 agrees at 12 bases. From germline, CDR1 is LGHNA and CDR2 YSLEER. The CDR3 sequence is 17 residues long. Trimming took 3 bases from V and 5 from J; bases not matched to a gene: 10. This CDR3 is CASSQGPGTSGPETQYF. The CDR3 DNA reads TGCGCCAGCAGCCAGGGACCCGGGACTAGCGGGCCGGAGACCCAGTACTTC.

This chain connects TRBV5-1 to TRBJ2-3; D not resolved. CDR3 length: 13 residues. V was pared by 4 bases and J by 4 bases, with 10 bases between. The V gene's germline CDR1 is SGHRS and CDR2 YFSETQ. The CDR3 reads CASSLANADTQYF. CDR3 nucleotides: TGCGCCAGCAGCCTGGCAAATGCAGATACGCAGTATTTT.

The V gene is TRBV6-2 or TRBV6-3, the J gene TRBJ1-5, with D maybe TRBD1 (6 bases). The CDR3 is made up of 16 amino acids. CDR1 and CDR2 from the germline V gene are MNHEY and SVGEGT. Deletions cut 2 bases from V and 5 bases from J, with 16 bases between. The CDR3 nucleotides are TGTGCCAGCAGTTACAGGACAGCCAAAGGTTATCAGCCCCAGCATTTT. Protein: CASSYRTAKGYQPQHF.